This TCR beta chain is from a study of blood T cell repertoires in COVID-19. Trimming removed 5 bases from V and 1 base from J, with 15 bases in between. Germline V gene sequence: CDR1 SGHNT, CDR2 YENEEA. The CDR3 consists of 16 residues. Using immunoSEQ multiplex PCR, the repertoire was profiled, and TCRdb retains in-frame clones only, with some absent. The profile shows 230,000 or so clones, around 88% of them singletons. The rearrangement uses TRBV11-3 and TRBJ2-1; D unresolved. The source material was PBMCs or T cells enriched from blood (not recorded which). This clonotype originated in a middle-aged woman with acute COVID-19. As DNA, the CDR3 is TGTGCCAGCAGCCCTACTACACTCCAATCCTACAATGAGCAGTTCTTC. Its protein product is CASSPTTLQSYNEQFF.